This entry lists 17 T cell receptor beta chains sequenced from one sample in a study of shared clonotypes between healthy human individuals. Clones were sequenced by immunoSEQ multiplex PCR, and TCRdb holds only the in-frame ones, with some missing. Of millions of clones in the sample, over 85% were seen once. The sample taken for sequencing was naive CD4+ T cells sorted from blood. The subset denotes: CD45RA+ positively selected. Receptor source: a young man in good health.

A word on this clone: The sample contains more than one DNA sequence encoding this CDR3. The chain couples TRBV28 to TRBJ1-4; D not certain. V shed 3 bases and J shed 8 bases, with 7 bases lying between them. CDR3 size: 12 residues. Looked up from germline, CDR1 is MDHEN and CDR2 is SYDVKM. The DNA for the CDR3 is TGTGCCAGCAGTTTGAGAGGAGAAAAACTGTTTTTT. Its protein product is CASSLRGEKLFF.

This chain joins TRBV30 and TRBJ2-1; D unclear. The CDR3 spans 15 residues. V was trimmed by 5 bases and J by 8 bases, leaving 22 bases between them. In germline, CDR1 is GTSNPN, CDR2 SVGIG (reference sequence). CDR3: CAWGRAHKAMDEQFF. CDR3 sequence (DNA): TGTGCCTGGGGTAGGGCCCACAAGGCCATGGATGAGCAGTTCTTC.

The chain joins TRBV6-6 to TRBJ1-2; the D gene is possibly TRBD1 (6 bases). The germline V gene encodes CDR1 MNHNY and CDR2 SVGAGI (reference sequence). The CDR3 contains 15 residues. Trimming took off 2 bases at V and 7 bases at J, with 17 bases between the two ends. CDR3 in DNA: TGTGCCAGCAGTTACGCTCACCGGGACATCCCTGGCTACACCTTC. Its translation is CASSYAHRDIPGYTF.

The CDR3 reads CASSGAGAIGELFF. CDR3 coding DNA: TGTGCCAGCTCAGGGGCAGGGGCGATCGGGGAGCTGTTTTTT. The rearrangement joins TRBV2 to TRBJ2-2; tentatively, D is TRBD1 (6 bases). Germline CDR1 reads SNHLY; CDR2 reads FYNNEI. CDR3 length equals 14 residues. The germline V and J ends were trimmed by 8 bases and 7 bases, with 17 bases remaining between them.

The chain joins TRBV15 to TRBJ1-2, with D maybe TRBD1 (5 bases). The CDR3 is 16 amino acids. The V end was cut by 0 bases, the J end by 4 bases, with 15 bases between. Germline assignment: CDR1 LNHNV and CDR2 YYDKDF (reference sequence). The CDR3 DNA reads TGTGCCACCAGCAGAGATAGGTCCAGGGAAATCTATGGCTACACCTTC. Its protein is CATSRDRSREIYGYTF.

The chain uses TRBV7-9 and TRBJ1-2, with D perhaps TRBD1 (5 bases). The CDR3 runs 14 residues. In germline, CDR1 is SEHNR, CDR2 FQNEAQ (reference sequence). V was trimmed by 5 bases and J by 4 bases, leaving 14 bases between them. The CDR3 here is CASSPRQGTYGYTF. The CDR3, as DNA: TGTGCCAGCAGCCCCCGCCAGGGCACCTATGGCTACACCTTC.

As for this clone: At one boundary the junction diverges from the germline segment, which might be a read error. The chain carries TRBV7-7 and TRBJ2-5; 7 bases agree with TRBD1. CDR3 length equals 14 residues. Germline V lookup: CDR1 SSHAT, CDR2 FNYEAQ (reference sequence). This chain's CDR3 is CASSNLGTEETQYF. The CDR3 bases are TGTGCTAGCAGCAATTTAGGGACAGAAGAGACCCAGTACTTC.

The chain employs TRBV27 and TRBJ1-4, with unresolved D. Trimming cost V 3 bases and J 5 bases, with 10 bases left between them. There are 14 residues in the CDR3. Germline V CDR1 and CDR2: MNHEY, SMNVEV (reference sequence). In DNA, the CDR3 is TGTGCCAGCAGTTTGCCCAGGCAGAATGAAAAACTGTTTTTT. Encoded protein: CASSLPRQNEKLFF.

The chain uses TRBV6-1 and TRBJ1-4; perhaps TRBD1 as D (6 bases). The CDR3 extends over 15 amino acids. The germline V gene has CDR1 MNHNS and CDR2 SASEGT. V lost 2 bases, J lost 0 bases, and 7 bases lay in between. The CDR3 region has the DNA TGTGCCAGCAGTGAACAGGGGACAACTAATGAAAAACTGTTTTTT. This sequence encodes CASSEQGTTNEKLFF.

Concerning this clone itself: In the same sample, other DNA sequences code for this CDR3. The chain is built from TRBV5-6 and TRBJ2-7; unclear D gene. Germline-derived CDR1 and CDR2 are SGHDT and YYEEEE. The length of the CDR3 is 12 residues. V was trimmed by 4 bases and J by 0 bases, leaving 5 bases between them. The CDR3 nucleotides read TGTGCCAGCAGCCTGAACTCCTACGAGCAGTACTTC. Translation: CASSLNSYEQYF. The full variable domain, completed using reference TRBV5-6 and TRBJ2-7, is DAGVTQSPTHLIKTRGQQVTLRCSPKSGHDTVSWYQQALGQGPQFIFQYYEEEERQRGNFPDRFSGHQFPNYSSELNVNALLLGDSALYLCASSLNSYEQYFGPGTRLTVT.

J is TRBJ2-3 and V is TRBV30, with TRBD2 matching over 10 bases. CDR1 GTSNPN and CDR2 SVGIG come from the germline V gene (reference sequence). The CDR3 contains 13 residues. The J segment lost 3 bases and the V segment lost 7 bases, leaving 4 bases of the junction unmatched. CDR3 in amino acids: CALTSGTTDTQYF. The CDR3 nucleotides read TGTGCCTTAACTAGCGGGACGACAGATACGCAGTATTTT.

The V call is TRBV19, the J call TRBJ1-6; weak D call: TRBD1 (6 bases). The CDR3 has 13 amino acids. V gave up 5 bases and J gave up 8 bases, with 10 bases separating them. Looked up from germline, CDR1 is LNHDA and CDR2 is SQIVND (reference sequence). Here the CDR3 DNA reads TGTGCCAGTAGTCTCGAGGGGGATTCACCCCTCCACTTT. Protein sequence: CASSLEGDSPLHF.

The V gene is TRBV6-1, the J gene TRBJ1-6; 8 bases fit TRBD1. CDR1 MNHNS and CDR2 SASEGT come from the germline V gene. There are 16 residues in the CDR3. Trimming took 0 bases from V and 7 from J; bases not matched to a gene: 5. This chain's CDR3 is CASSEALTGANSPLHF. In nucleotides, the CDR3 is TGTGCCAGCAGTGAAGCGCTGACAGGGGCAAATTCACCCCTCCACTTT.

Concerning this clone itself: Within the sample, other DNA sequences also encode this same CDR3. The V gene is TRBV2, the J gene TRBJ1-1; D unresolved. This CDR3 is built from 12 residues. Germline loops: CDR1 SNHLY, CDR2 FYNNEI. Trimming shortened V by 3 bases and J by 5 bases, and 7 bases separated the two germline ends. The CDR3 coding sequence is TGTGCCAGCAGTGAGCCTGGGACTGAAGCTTTCTTT. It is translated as CASSEPGTEAFF.

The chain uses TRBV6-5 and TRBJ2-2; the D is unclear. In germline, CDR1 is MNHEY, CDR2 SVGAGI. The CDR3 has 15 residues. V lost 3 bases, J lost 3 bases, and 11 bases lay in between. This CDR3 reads CASSYSITDTGELFF. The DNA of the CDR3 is TGTGCCAGCAGTTATTCGATAACAGACACCGGGGAGCTGTTTTTT.

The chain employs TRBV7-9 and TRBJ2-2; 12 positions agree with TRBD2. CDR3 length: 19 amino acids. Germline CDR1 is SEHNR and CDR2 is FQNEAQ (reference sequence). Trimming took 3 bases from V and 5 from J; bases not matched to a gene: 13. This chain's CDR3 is CASSFQTSGRSHRTGELFF. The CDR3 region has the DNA TGTGCCAGCAGCTTCCAAACTAGCGGGAGGAGCCATAGGACCGGGGAGCTGTTTTTT.

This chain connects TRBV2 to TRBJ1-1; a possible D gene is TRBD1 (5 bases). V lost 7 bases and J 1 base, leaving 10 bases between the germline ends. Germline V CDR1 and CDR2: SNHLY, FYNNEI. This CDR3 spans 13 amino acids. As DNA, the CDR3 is TGTGCCAGCATTTCAGACAGGAACACTGAAGCTTTCTTT. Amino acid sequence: CASISDRNTEAFF.